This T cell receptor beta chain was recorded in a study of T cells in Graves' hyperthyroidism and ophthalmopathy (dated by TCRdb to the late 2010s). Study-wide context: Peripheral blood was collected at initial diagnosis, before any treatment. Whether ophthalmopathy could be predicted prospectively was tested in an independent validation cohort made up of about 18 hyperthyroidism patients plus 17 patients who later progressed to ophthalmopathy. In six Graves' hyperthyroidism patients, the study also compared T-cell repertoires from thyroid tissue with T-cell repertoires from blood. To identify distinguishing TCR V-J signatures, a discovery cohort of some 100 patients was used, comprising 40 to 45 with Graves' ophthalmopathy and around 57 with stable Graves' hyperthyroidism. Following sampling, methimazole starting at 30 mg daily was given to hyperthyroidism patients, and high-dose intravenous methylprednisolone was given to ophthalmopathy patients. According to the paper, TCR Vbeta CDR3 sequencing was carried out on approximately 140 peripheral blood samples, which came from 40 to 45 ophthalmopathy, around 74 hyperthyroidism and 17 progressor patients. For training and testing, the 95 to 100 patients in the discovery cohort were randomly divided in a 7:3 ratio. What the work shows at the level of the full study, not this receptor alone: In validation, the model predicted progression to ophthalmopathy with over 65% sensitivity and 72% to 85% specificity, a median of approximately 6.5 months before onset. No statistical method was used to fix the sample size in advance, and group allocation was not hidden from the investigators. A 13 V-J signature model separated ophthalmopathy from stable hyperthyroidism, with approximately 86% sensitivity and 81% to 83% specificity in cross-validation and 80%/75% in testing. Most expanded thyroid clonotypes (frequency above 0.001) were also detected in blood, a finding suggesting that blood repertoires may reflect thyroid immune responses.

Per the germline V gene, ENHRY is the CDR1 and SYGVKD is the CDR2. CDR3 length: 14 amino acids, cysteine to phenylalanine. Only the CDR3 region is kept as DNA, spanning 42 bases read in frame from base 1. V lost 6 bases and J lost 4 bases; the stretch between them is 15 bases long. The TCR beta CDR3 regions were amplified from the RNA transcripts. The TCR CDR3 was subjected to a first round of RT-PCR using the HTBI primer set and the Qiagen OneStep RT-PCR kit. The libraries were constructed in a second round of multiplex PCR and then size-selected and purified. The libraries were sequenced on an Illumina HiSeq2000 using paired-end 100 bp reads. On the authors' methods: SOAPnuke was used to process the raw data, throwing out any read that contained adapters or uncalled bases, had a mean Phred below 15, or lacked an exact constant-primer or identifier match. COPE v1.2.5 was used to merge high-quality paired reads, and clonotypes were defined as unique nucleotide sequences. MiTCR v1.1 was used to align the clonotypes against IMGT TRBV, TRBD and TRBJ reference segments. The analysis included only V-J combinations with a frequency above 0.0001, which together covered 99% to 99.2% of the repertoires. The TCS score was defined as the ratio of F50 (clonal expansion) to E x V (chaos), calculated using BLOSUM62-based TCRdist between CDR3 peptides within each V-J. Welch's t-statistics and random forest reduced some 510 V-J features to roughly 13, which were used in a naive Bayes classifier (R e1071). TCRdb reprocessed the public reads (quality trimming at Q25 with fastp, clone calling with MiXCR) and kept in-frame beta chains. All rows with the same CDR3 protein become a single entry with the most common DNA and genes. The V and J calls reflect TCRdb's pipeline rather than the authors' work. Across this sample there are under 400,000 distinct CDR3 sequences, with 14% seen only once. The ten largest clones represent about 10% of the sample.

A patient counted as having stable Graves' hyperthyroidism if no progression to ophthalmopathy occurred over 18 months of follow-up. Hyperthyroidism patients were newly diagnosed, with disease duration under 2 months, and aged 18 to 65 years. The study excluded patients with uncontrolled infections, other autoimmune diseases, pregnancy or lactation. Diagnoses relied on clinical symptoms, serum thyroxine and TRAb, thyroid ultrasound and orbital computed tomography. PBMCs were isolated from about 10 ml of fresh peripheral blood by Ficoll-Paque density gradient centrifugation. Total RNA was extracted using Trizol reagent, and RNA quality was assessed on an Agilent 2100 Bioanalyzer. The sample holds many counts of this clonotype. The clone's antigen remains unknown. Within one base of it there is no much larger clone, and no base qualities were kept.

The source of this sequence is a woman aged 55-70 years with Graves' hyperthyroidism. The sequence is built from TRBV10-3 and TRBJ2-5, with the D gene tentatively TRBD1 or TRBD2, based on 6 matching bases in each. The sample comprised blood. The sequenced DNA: TGTGCCATCAGGTCGAGGGGGGTAGGAGAGACCCAGTACTTC. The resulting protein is CAIRSRGVGETQYF.